A single T cell receptor (beta chain) is shown here with its context. Its antigen remains undetermined. Base qualities were left out, and no much larger clone turns up one base away. The time point label on this specimen signifies: sample taken at primary tumor resection. Donors were approximately 72 patients with early-stage, untreated non-small cell lung cancer from the lung TRACERx cohort. Whole RNA extracted from tumor and nontumor lung tissue, or from cryopreserved PBMC samples, was used for TCR sequencing without cell sorting. A patient was chosen for TCR sequencing only when enough RNA was available from at least two tumor regions. The data belong to a study of spatial heterogeneity in lung cancer (dated by TCRdb to between 2018 and 2021). About the study as a whole: Beta-chain transcripts were consistently detected in greater numbers than alpha-chain transcripts, which likely reflects a higher abundance of beta-chain transcripts. In the raw uncorrected reads, each unique combination of TCR and UMI appeared more than ten times on average. In non-small cell lung cancer, the study quantitatively compared TCR alpha and beta repertoires across several tumor regions, matched nontumor lung, and blood. Nonsynonymous mutation counts, determined by whole-exome sequencing of tumor tissue, were related to features of the TCR repertoire. At surgery, 200 or so tumor regions, fewer than 85 matched nontumor lung samples and 56 PBMC samples were TCR-sequenced for both alpha and beta chains. Results and caveats for the whole study, not just this receptor: Ubiquitous expanded tumor TCRs were found in blood more often at tumor resection than at routine follow-up. Additional single-cell paired TCR alpha and beta sequencing was considered necessary to confirm, at a functional level, the hypothesis that regional TCRs recognize regional mutations.

The germline V gene (reference sequence) yields MNHEY for CDR1 and SMNVEV for CDR2. The CDR3 starts with the cysteine, ends with the phenylalanine, and has 14 residues. The CDR3 DNA has 42 bases and is translated from base 1. V was cut back by 3 bases and J by 4 bases, leaving a gap of 13 bases between them. Receptor amplification or capture employed 5' RACE. This sample was sequenced with a NextSeq 500. To allow correction of PCR and sequencing errors, the TCR library protocol tagged every TCR cDNA molecule with a unique molecular identifier. In the paper's pipeline: TCR identification, UMI-based error correction and CDR3 extraction were all carried out with Decombinator tools. Expanded TCRs were defined as those above a frequency of 2 per 1,000, corresponding to the top 1% of the tumor frequency distribution. Each repertoire was subsampled 100 times to 5,000 TCRs, after which Renyi diversity was computed with the R vegan package. CDR3 similarity networks were built from amino acid triplet string-kernel similarity, connecting CDR3s with pairwise similarity above 0.82. The raw public data were reprocessed by TCRdb itself: fastp quality trimming at Q25, MiXCR clonotype calling, in-frame beta chains only. Every CDR3 protein is listed once, alongside the most common genes and DNA of its rows. The V and J calls shown here were made by TCRdb, not taken from the authors' results. This sample has tens of thousands of distinct CDR3 sequences in its table, and over 9.5% of those were observed once. Under 50% of the sample rests with the top ten.

The specimen was PBMCs, collected at surgery. The clonotype was recovered from a male donor with early-stage non-small cell lung cancer. The chain was built from TRBV27 and TRBJ2-7; confidence is insufficient to name the D gene. The CDR3 protein: CASSLDLNGYEQYF. The DNA is TGTGCCAGCAGTTTGGATTTGAACGGGTACGAGCAGTACTTC.